Listed here are 11 T cell receptor beta chains from one sample, sequenced in a study of neurological immune-mediated disorders. TCRdb redid the calling of the 5' RACE reads with MiXCR, one entry per CDR3 protein. The sample lists roughly 60,000 distinct CDR3 sequences; 3.5% to 4.5% were seen once. Sample: PBMCs. These receptors all stem from a woman in her fifties or sixties with multiple sclerosis.

In its sample, this clonotype was seen many times. The chain joins TRBV18 to TRBJ2-1, with D perhaps TRBD2 (5 bases). Between the trimmed V and J ends, which lost 3 bases and 4 bases, there was a span of 10 bases. Per germline, CDR1 KGHSH and CDR2 LQKENI. This CDR3 comprises 14 residues. Here the CDR3 reads CASSPPSGYNEQFF. CDR3 in DNA: TGTGCCAGCTCACCTCCTTCGGGGTACAATGAGCAGTTCTTC.

This clonotype has ten or more counts. This chain uses TRBV7-2 with TRBJ2-7, with 9 bases fitting TRBD2. The CDR3 runs to 13 residues. Trimming removed 6 bases from V and 7 bases from J; junction bases left unmatched: 7. Germline V gene lookup returns CDR1 SGHTA and CDR2 FQGNSA. The CDR3 coding sequence is TGTGCCAGCAGACTAGCGGGCCGCTGGGAGCAGTACTTC. This gives the protein CASRLAGRWEQYF.

This clonotype was detected ten times or more. The chain has TRBV20-1 and TRBJ2-1; tentatively, D is TRBD2 (6 bases). The CDR3 contains 12 residues. V was shortened by 5 bases and J by 9 bases, with 14 bases between the two germline ends. Germline V CDR1 and CDR2: DFQATT, SNEGSKA (reference sequence). In DNA form, the CDR3 reads TGCAGTGCTTTTTACCTAGCGAGTGAGCAGTTCTTC. Translated: CSAFYLASEQFF.

This clonotype was observed at least ten times. The chain joins TRBV20-1 to TRBJ2-7; a weak D match, TRBD1 (6 bases). From germline, CDR1 is DFQATT and CDR2 SNEGSKA (reference sequence). The V end lost 3 bases, the J end lost 1 base, and 10 bases lay between the germline ends. The CDR3 totals 13 residues. The CDR3 spells CSARVQGSYEQYF. The CDR3 DNA reads TGCAGTGCTAGGGTACAGGGATCCTACGAGCAGTACTTC.

This clonotype was found many times. The chain is built from TRBV2 and TRBJ1-6; D is perhaps TRBD1 (6 bases). Germline V gene data show CDR1 as SNHLY and CDR2 as FYNNEI. The CDR3 length is 15 residues. V was pared by 4 bases and J by 10 bases, with 17 bases between. The CDR3 coding sequence is TGTGCCAGCAGTGCAAGGGGACAAGGTGGCTCACCCCTCCACTTT. This sequence encodes CASSARGQGGSPLHF.

This clonotype was detected ten times or more. The V call is TRBV21-1, the J call TRBJ2-1; TRBD1 is the table's D call, not checked against the DNA. TRBV21-1 is a documented pseudogene. CDR3 length: 12 residues. CDR3 bases: TGTGCCAACAGCCCCGGCTACAATGAGCAGTTCTTC. Translated, it gives CANSPGYNEQFF.

This clonotype was seen repeatedly, ten times or more. The chain combines TRBV2 with TRBJ1-6, with a tentative D call TRBD1 (5 bases). CDR3 length: 14 amino acids. Deletions cut 4 bases from V and 7 bases from J, with 11 bases between. Germline values: CDR1 SNHLY, CDR2 FYNNEI. This CDR3 reads CASSVGGMNSPLHF. The CDR3, as DNA: TGTGCCAGCAGTGTGGGGGGGATGAATTCACCCCTCCACTTT.

There are many counts of this clonotype. At one end, the junction sequence differs from germline, possibly due to a read error. The rearrangement joins TRBV20-1 to TRBJ1-5; TRBD1 matches at 8 bases. The V gene's germline CDR1 is DFQATT and CDR2 SNEGSKA (reference sequence). The CDR3 spans 14 residues. CDR3 loop: CSAREGTGQQPQHF. CDR3 in DNA: TGCAGTGCTCGAGAGGGGACAGGACAACAGCCCCAGCATTTT.

There are many counts of this clonotype. The J gene is TRBJ1-1, the V gene TRBV5-1; D gene ambiguous. Germline CDR1 reads SGHRS; CDR2 reads YFSETQ. The CDR3 loop spans 14 amino acids. V gave up 0 bases and J gave up 3 bases, with 9 bases separating them. The chain's CDR3 is CASSLDLGYTEAFF. As DNA, the CDR3 is TGCGCCAGCAGCTTGGACTTAGGGTACACTGAAGCTTTCTTT.

This clonotype was counted ten times or more. V is TRBV20-1 and J is TRBJ1-3; D is unresolved. This CDR3 region has 12 residues. CDR1 DFQATT and CDR2 SNEGSKA come from the germline V gene (reference sequence). V was pared by 0 bases and J by 4 bases, with 4 bases between. Here the CDR3 DNA reads TGCAGTGCTAGAGACCCGGGAAACACCATATATTTT. Protein: CSARDPGNTIYF.

There are many counts of this clonotype. The V call is TRBV29-1, the J call TRBJ1-1, with TRBD1 as a possible D gene (5 bases). The germline V gene encodes CDR1 SQVTM and CDR2 ANQGSEA. V shed 1 base and J shed 4 bases, with 7 bases lying between them. This CDR3 has 12 amino acids. The CDR3 region is CSVEGGVTEAFF. In DNA, the CDR3 is TGCAGCGTTGAAGGGGGCGTCACTGAAGCTTTCTTT.